These 6 T cell receptor beta chains share one sample of origin, sequenced in a study of T cells in Graves' hyperthyroidism and ophthalmopathy. There were TCR beta CDR3 regions amplified from RNA transcripts. The HTBI primer set was used in a first-round RT-PCR of the TCR CDR3. TCRdb re-analysed the multiplex PCR reads in MiXCR, keeping a single row per CDR3 protein. The sample shows a few hundred thousand distinct CDR3 sequences, less than 20% of them seen only once. Sequenced sample: blood. The receptors derive from a woman aged 40 to 50 with Graves' ophthalmopathy.

This clonotype was counted at least ten times. V usage is TRBV11-2 and J usage is TRBJ2-7, with 7 bases fitting TRBD2. Germline CDR1 SGHAT, CDR2 FQNNGV. Trimming at V came to 6 bases and at J to 0 bases, leaving 11 bases not matched to a gene. The CDR3 extends over 16 amino acids. The CDR3 region is CASRFKSTGGSYEQYF. CDR3 nucleotide sequence: TGTGCCAGCAGGTTTAAATCCACGGGGGGCTCCTACGAGCAGTACTTC.

This clonotype was recorded many times. The chain joins TRBV20-1 to TRBJ1-3; D gene unclear. The CDR3 consists of 12 residues. V was clipped by 4 bases and J by 2 bases, with 6 bases between them. The germline V gene has CDR1 DFQATT and CDR2 SNEGSKA (reference sequence). CDR3 in amino acids: CSATLAGNTIYF. The CDR3 DNA sequence: TGCAGTGCTACCTTGGCTGGAAACACCATATATTTT.

This clonotype was counted at least ten times. The rearrangement uses TRBV11-2 and TRBJ1-2; D gene unclear. V dropped 2 bases and J dropped 3 bases, with 10 bases sitting between them. Germline V gene lookup returns CDR1 SGHAT and CDR2 FQNNGV. The CDR3 is 14 residues long. CDR3 residues: CASSLNNGDYGYTF. CDR3 DNA: TGTGCCAGCAGCTTAAATAACGGCGACTATGGCTACACCTTC.

This clonotype was counted ten times or more. This chain joins TRBV12-3 or TRBV12-4 and TRBJ2-5, with D maybe TRBD2 (5 bases). This CDR3 is built from 12 residues. Between the trimmed V and J ends, which lost 2 bases and 4 bases, there was a span of 5 bases. As DNA, the CDR3 is TGTGCCAGCAGTTTACTAGCAGAGACCCAGTACTTC. Translation: CASSLLAETQYF.

CDR3 DNA: TGTGCCAGCAGTCCTCACCCCGACAGATCTCCCTCCTACGAGCAGTACTTC. This encodes CASSPHPDRSPSYEQYF. The chain recombines TRBV27 with TRBJ2-7; tentative D call: TRBD1 (5 bases). The CDR3 covers 17 residues. V was cut by 5 bases and J by 0 bases, with 20 bases left in between. Germline CDR1 reads MNHEY; CDR2 reads SMNVEV (reference sequence).

This clonotype appeared many times. J is TRBJ2-7 and V is TRBV7-9, with TRBD2 as a possible D gene (6 bases). V lost 5 bases, J lost 2 bases, and 16 bases lay in between. CDR3 length: 15 residues. The germline V gene encodes CDR1 SEHNR and CDR2 FQNEAQ (reference sequence). CDR3 protein: CASSPGLDLTYEQYF. CDR3 DNA sequence: TGTGCCAGCAGCCCGGGACTTGATCTTACCTACGAGCAGTACTTC.